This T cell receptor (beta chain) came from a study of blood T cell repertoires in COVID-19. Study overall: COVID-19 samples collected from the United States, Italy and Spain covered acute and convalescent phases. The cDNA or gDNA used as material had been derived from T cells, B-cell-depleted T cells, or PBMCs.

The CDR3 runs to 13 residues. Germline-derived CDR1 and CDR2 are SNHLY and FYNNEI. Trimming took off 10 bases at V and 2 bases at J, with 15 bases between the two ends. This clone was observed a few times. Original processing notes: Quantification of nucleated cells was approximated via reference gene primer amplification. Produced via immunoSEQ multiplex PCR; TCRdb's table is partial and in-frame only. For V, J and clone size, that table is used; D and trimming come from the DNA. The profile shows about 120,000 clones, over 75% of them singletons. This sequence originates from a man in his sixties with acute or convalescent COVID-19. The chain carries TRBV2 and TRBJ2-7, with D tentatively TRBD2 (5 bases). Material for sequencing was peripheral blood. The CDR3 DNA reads TGTGCCACTACTAGGGAGCGAGCCTACGAGCAGTACTTC. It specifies CATTRERAYEQYF.